A selection of T cell receptor beta chains follows, all from one sample in a study of a mutant IDH1 vaccine in newly diagnosed glioma. Sequenced by immunoSEQ multiplex PCR; TCRdb stores in-frame clones only, minus some. The sample lists approximately 70,000 clones, about 86% seen once, with around 3% in the top ten. This specimen was PBMCs, taken from a glioma patient treated with radiotherapy, temozolomide or both. Receptors originate from a young man with glioma. The CDR3 runs from the conserved cysteine through the conserved F or W. Fields, in order: J gene, V gene, clone size, D gene, CDR3 DNA, CDR3 protein. A D gene is named only where the DNA matches it firmly. For some rows the clone size is stated as once, few or many, or as a class when expanded; others skip it.

J gene: TRBJ2-2
V gene: TRBV4-2
clone size: .
D gene: .
CDR3 DNA: TGTGCCAGCAGCCAAGTAGGCGCAGGGGGGACCGGGGAGCTGTTTTTT
CDR3 protein: CASSQVGAGGTGELFF

J gene: TRBJ2-7
V gene: TRBV5-1
clone size: .
D gene: .
CDR3 DNA: TGCGCCAGCAGCTTGAGGGCAGGGGGGACCTACGAGCAGTACTTC
CDR3 protein: CASSLRAGGTYEQYF

J gene: TRBJ1-2
V gene: TRBV10-2
clone size: once
D gene: .
CDR3 DNA: TGCGCCAGCAGTGATCCAGGAAACGGTGGCTACACCTTC
CDR3 protein: CASSDPGNGGYTF

J gene: TRBJ2-5
V gene: TRBV6-1
clone size: few
D gene: TRBD2
CDR3 DNA: TGTGCCAGCAGTGTGACTAGCGGGGGGGCCGAGACCCAGTACTTC
CDR3 protein: CASSVTSGGAETQYF

J gene: TRBJ1-2
V gene: TRBV13
clone size: .
D gene: .
CDR3 DNA: TGTGCCAGCAGCTCCCTCGGAGGAATTGGCTACACCTTC
CDR3 protein: CASSSLGGIGYTF

J gene: TRBJ2-5
V gene: TRBV10-2
clone size: .
D gene: .
CDR3 DNA: TGCGCCAGCAGTAGTTACGGGGTGGAGGAGACCCAGTACTTC
CDR3 protein: CASSSYGVEETQYF

J gene: TRBJ2-1
V gene: TRBV7-9
clone size: .
D gene: TRBD2
CDR3 DNA: TGTGCCAGCAGCTTAGCGGAGCGGGGGTACAATGAGCAGTTCTTC
CDR3 protein: CASSLAERGYNEQFF

J gene: TRBJ1-2
V gene: TRBV6-5
clone size: .
D gene: TRBD1
CDR3 DNA: TGTGCCAGCACAGGGGGAGGCTATGGCTACACCTTC
CDR3 protein: CASTGGGYGYTF

J gene: TRBJ2-7
V gene: TRBV28
clone size: .
D gene: .
CDR3 DNA: TGTGCCAGCAGTTCCCACCTCCAGGGAGAGCAGTACTTC
CDR3 protein: CASSSHLQGEQYF

J gene: TRBJ1-6
V gene: TRBV5-1
clone size: .
D gene: .
CDR3 DNA: TGCGCCAGCAGCTTGGCTTTTCTCGGTTCACCCCTCCACTTT
CDR3 protein: CASSLAFLGSPLHF

J gene: TRBJ1-2
V gene: TRBV18
clone size: .
D gene: .
CDR3 DNA: TGTGCCAGCTCACCAAAACAGATTAACTATGGCTACACCTTC
CDR3 protein: CASSPKQINYGYTF

J gene: TRBJ1-1
V gene: TRBV6-1
clone size: .
D gene: TRBD1
CDR3 DNA: TGTGCCAGCAGTGGGCGGACAGGGCACAGCACTGAAGCTTTCTTT
CDR3 protein: CASSGRTGHSTEAFF

J gene: TRBJ2-5
V gene: TRBV5-1
clone size: .
D gene: TRBD1
CDR3 DNA: TGCGCCAGCAGCTTATTAGGGACAGCCCTCCCGAGCACGACCCAGTACTTC
CDR3 protein: CASSLLGTALPSTTQYF

J gene: TRBJ1-1
V gene: TRBV15
clone size: .
D gene: .
CDR3 DNA: TGTGCCACCAGCAGAGATCCCCGGGACACCTATTTAATGAACACTGAAGCTTTCTTT
CDR3 protein: CATSRDPRDTYLMNTEAFF

J gene: TRBJ2-2
V gene: TRBV30
clone size: .
D gene: .
CDR3 DNA: TGTGCCTGGACGGCGAACACCGGGGAGCTGTTTTTT
CDR3 protein: CAWTANTGELFF

J gene: TRBJ2-1
V gene: TRBV4-1
clone size: .
D gene: TRBD1
CDR3 DNA: TGCGCCAGCAGCCTCGGAGGACAGGGGATACCTACTCTTGCGCAGTTCTTC
CDR3 protein: CASSLGGQGIPTLAQFF

J gene: TRBJ2-1
V gene: TRBV5-6
clone size: .
D gene: .
CDR3 DNA: TGTGCCAGCAGCTTCTCAGGGGCAGTCTACAATGAGCAGTTCTTC
CDR3 protein: CASSFSGAVYNEQFF

J gene: TRBJ2-3
V gene: TRBV12-5
clone size: .
D gene: .
CDR3 DNA: TGTGCTAGTGCCCCTGGCCTTCGGGCTAGCACAGATACGCAGTATTTT
CDR3 protein: CASAPGLRASTDTQYF

J gene: TRBJ1-1
V gene: TRBV20-1
clone size: .
D gene: .
CDR3 DNA: TGCAGTAGAGGACCTGAAGCTTTCTTT
CDR3 protein: CSRGPEAFF

J gene: TRBJ2-3
V gene: TRBV5-1
clone size: .
D gene: .
CDR3 DNA: TGCGCCAGCAGCTTGGGGAGCTCAGATACGCAGTATTTT
CDR3 protein: CASSLGSSDTQYF